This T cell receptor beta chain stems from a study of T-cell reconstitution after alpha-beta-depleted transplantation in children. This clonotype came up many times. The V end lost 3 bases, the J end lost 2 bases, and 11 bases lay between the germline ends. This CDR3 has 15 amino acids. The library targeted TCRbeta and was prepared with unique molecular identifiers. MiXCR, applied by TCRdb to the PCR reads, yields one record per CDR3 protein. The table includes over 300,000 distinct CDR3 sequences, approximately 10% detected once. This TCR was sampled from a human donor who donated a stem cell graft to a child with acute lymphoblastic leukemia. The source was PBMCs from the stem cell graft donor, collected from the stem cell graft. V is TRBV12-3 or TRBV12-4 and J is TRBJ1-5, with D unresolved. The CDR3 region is CASSLKGIGNQPQHF. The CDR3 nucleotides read TGTGCCAGCAGTTTGAAGGGAATAGGCAATCAGCCCCAGCATTTT.